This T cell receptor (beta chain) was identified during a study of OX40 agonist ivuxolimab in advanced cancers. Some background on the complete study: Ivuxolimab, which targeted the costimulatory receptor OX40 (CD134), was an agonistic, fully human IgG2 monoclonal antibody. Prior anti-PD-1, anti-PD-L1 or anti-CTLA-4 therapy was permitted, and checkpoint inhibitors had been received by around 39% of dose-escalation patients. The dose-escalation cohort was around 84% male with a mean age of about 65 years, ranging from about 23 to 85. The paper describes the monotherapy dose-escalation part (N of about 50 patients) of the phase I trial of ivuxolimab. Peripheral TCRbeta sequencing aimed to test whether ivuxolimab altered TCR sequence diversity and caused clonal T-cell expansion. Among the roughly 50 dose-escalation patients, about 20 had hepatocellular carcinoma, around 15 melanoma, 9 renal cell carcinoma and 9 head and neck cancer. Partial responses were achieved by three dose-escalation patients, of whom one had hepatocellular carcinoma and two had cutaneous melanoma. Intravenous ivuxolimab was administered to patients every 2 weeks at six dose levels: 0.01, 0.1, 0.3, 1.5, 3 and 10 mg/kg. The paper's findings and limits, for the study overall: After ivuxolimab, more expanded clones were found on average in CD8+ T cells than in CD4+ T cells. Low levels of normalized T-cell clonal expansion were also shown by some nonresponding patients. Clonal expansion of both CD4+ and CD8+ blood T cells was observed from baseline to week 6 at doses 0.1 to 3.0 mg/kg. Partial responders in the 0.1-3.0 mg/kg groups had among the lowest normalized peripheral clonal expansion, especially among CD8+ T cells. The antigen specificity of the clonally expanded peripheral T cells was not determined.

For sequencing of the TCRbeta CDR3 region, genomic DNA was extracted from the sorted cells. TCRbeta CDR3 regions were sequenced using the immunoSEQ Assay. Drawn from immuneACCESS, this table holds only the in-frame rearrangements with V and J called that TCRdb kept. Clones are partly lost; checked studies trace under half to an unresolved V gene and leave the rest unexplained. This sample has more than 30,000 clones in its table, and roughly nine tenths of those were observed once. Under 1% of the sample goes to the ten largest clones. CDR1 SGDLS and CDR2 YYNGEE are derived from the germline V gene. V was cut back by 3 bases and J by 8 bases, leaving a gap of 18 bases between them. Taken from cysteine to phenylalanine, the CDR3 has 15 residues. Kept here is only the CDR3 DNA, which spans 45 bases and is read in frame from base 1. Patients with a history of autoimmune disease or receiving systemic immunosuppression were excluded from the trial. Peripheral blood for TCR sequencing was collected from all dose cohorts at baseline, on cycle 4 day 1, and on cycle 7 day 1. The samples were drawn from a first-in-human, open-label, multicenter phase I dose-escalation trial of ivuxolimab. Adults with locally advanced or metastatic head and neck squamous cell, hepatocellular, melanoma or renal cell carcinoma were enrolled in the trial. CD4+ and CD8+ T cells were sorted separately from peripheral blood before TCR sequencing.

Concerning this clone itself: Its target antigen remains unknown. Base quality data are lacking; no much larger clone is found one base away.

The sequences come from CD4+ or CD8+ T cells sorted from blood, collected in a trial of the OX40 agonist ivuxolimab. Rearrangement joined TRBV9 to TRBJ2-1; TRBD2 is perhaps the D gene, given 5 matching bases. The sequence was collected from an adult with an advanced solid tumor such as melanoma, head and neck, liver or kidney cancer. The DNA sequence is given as TGTGCCAGCAGCGGCAGGACTCTCTCCGTGGATGAGCAGTTCTTC. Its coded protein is CASSGRTLSVDEQFF.